A selection of T cell receptor beta chains follows, all from one sample in a study of CD8 T cells in ankylosing spondylitis. MiXCR was run by TCRdb on the 5' RACE reads, yielding one entry per CDR3 protein. The table lists about 250,000 distinct CDR3 sequences, over 15% of them singletons. The sequencing input was blood, either unsorted or a sorted T cell fraction (not recorded which). The receptors shown here come from a male donor with ankylosing spondylitis or in good health (not recorded which). The CDR3 runs from the conserved cysteine through the conserved F or W. A D gene is named only where the DNA matches it firmly. For some rows the clone size is stated as once, few or many, or as a class when expanded; others skip it.

>TRBD2|few|TRBV2|16|TRBJ2-1
CASSDPSGSSYNEQFF
TGTGCCAGCAGTGACCCTAGCGGGAGCTCCTACAATGAGCAGTTCTTC
>TRBD1|NA|TRBV27|15|TRBJ1-6
CASSLDRDISSPLHF
TGTGCCAGCAGCCTTGACAGGGATATTTCCTCACCCCTCCACTTT
>TRBD2|few|TRBV7-3|16|TRBJ2-1
CASSLMLSGSFDEQFF
TGTGCCAGCAGCTTAATGTTAAGCGGGAGTTTCGATGAGCAGTTCTTC
>NA|NA|TRBV6-5|16|TRBJ2-1
CASSYSSSGSYNEQFF
TGTGCCAGCAGTTACTCGAGTAGCGGCTCCTACAATGAGCAGTTCTTC
>TRBD1|NA|TRBV6-1|15|TRBJ2-7
CASSAYAGTGFEQYF
TGTGCCAGCAGTGCCTATGCCGGGACAGGGTTCGAGCAGTACTTC
>TRBD1|NA|TRBV29-1|13|TRBJ2-1
CSVPPGGNNEQFF
TGCAGCGTTCCCCCAGGGGGAAACAATGAGCAGTTCTTC
>NA|NA|TRBV6-1|14|TRBJ2-7
CASRSGTAGYEQYF
TGTGCCAGCAGGTCCGGGACTGCGGGCTACGAGCAGTACTTC
>TRBD2|few|TRBV6-2/TRBV6-3|16|TRBJ2-1
CASSYGRGSSYNEQFF
TGTGCCAGCAGTTACGGGCGGGGGAGCTCCTACAATGAGCAGTTCTTC
>TRBD2|few|TRBV4-1|16|TRBJ2-1
CASSQDQLAGRGEQFF
TGCGCCAGCAGCCAAGATCAGCTAGCGGGCAGGGGCGAGCAGTTCTTC
>TRBD2|NA|TRBV6-1|14|TRBJ2-1
CAISLSGRHNEQFF
TGTGCCATCAGCCTTAGCGGGAGACACAATGAGCAGTTCTTC
>TRBD2|NA|TRBV20-1|16|TRBJ2-7
CSARDILAAATYEQYF
TGCAGTGCTAGAGATATACTAGCGGCAGCCACCTACGAGCAGTACTTC
>TRBD1|NA|TRBV7-9|15|TRBJ2-7
CASSLALTGSYELYF
TGTGCCAGCAGCTTAGCATTGACAGGGTCCTACGAGCTGTACTTC
>TRBD2|NA|TRBV4-3|16|TRBJ2-2
CASSQDGPGGTGELFF
TGCGCCAGCAGCCAAGATGGCCCGGGGGGCACCGGGGAGCTGTTTTTT
>TRBD2|NA|TRBV7-6|14|TRBJ2-7
CASSLGGSDYEQYF
TGTGCCAGCAGCTTAGGCGGGAGTGACTACGAGCAGTACTTC
>NA|few|TRBV5-1|16|TRBJ2-1
CASSSPGALSYNEQFF
TGCGCCAGCAGCTCACCTGGGGCTCTCTCCTACAATGAGCAGTTCTTC
>NA|few|TRBV7-2|14|TRBJ2-1
CASSPHLANDEQFF
TGTGCCAGCAGCCCCCACCTAGCGAACGATGAGCAGTTCTTC
>NA|few|TRBV10-3|15|TRBJ2-2
CAISDPERNTGELFF
TGTGCCATCAGTGACCCAGAGAGGAACACCGGGGAGCTGTTTTTT
>NA|NA|TRBV11-2|15|TRBJ1-1
CASSARGGYGTEAFF
TGTGCCAGCAGCGCCCGAGGGGGATATGGCACTGAAGCTTTCTTT
>NA|few|TRBV7-6|15|TRBJ1-1
CASSPTVKGNTEAFF
TGTGCCAGCAGCCCCACAGTCAAGGGGAACACTGAAGCTTTCTTT
>NA|many|TRBV4-3|16|TRBJ2-2
CASSQDRGLGTGELFF
TGCGCCAGCAGCCAAGATCGGGGGTTGGGAACCGGGGAGCTGTTTTTT
>TRBD1|NA|TRBV20-1|15|TRBJ2-7
CSARNPGTGIYEQYF
TGCAGTGCTAGAAACCCCGGGACAGGAATCTACGAGCAGTACTTC
>TRBD2|few|TRBV4-1|14|TRBJ2-7
CASSPLGGSNEQYF
TGCGCCAGCAGCCCCCTCGGGGGGTCCAACGAGCAGTACTTC
>NA|few|TRBV5-6|13|TRBJ2-7
CASSLVGGGEQYF
TGTGCCAGCAGCTTGGTTGGGGGCGGCGAGCAGTACTTC
>TRBD2|few|TRBV7-9|16|TRBJ2-7
CASSLRTSGISDEQYF
TGTGCCAGCAGCCTTAGGACTAGCGGGATCTCCGACGAGCAGTACTTC
>TRBD2|NA|TRBV10-3|16|TRBJ2-3
CAISFGLAGDTDTQYF
TGTGCCATCAGTTTCGGTCTAGCGGGGGACACAGATACGCAGTATTTT
>NA|few|TRBV20-1|14|TRBJ1-1
CSARERLPNTEAFF
TGCAGTGCTAGAGAACGACTCCCGAACACTGAAGCTTTCTTT
>TRBD1|NA|TRBV5-1|16|TRBJ1-1
CASSLGGTGENTEAFF
TGCGCCAGCAGCTTAGGGGGGACAGGGGAGAACACTGAAGCTTTCTTT
>NA|NA|TRBV4-2|16|TRBJ1-5
CASSQEGRGGNQPQHF
TGTGCCAGCAGCCAAGAGGGCAGGGGAGGCAATCAGCCCCAGCATTTT
>TRBD2|few|TRBV9|15|TRBJ2-3
CASSQGLAGVDTQYF
TGTGCCAGCAGCCAAGGACTAGCGGGAGTGGATACGCAGTATTTT
>NA|NA|TRBV11-1|18|TRBJ1-5
CASSPPGSGDLSNQPQHF
TGTGCCAGCAGCCCCCCTGGGAGTGGGGATTTAAGCAATCAGCCCCAGCATTTT
>NA|NA|TRBV27|13|TRBJ2-7
CASSPGAPYEQYF
TGTGCCAGCAGTCCCGGGGCCCCCTACGAGCAGTACTTC
>TRBD1|many|TRBV18|14|TRBJ1-2
CASSLWTGPNGYTF
TGTGCCAGCTCACTTTGGACAGGCCCTAATGGCTACACCTTC
>TRBD2|many|TRBV12-3/TRBV12-4|15|TRBJ2-2
CASRPLAGGTGELFF
TGTGCCAGCAGACCGCTAGCGGGGGGGACCGGGGAGCTGTTTTTT
>NA|NA|TRBV7-3|13|TRBJ2-3
CASSLIESDTQYF
TGTGCCAGCAGCTTAATTGAGTCAGATACGCAGTATTTT
>TRBD2|few|TRBV4-1|17|TRBJ2-7
CASSPGLASQKFYEQYF
TGCGCCAGCAGCCCGGGACTAGCATCCCAAAAATTCTACGAGCAGTACTTC
>NA|few|TRBV7-8|14|TRBJ2-6
CASLMGYGANVLTF
TGTGCCAGCCTGATGGGGTACGGGGCCAACGTCCTGACTTTC
>TRBD2|few|TRBV5-1|17|TRBJ2-1
CASSSQIAGSSYNEQFF
TGCGCCAGCAGCTCACAAATAGCGGGGAGCTCCTACAATGAGCAGTTCTTC
>NA|many|TRBV20-1|17|TRBJ2-1
CSARDKGRRTEYNEQFF
TGCAGTGCTAGAGATAAGGGACGGAGGACCGAATACAATGAGCAGTTCTTC
>NA|NA|TRBV11-2|14|TRBJ2-5
CASSFMGVEETQYF
TGTGCCAGCAGCTTCATGGGCGTGGAAGAGACCCAGTACTTC
>TRBD2|few|TRBV6-1|15|TRBJ2-1
CASSGIAGGGDEQFF
TGTGCCAGCAGCGGGATAGCGGGAGGCGGGGATGAGCAGTTCTTC
>NA|many|TRBV7-2|15|TRBJ2-1
CASSFNPDSYNEQFF
TGTGCCAGCAGCTTCAACCCTGACAGTTACAATGAGCAGTTCTTC